The rows below give T cell receptor beta chains drawn from one sample of a study of cytomegalovirus exposure and HLA in healthy donors. The assay was immunoSEQ multiplex PCR, and TCRdb's table has in-frame clones only and misses some. The sample lists tens of thousands of clones, 35% to 55% occurring once. The sample consisted of PBMCs. These TCRs come from a woman in her forties or fifties in good health and CMV-seronegative. Each CDR3 is given with its conserved first and last residue. A D gene is named only where the DNA matches it firmly. Where a row states a size, it is once, few, many or the class of an expanded clone; other rows omit it.

TRBJ2-3	TRBV5-1	-	few	CASSLEGGGTDTQYF	TGCGCCAGCAGCTTGGAGGGGGGAGGGACAGATACGCAGTATTTT
TRBJ2-3	TRBV7-2	TRBD2	-	CASSPSGGVKDTQYF	TGTGCCAGCAGCCCTAGCGGGGGAGTGAAAGATACGCAGTATTTT
TRBJ1-1	TRBV27	TRBD1	-	CASSIGTDNTEAFF	TGTGCCAGCAGTATCGGGACAGATAACACTGAAGCTTTCTTT
TRBJ1-2	TRBV5-1	-	-	CASGAGQTVYGYTF	TGCGCCAGCGGGGCGGGGCAGACGGTCTATGGCTACACCTTC
TRBJ2-7	TRBV7-8	TRBD2	-	CASSLGATSGGPIYEQYF	TGTGCCAGCAGCTTAGGGGCGACTAGCGGGGGCCCCATCTACGAGCAGTACTTC
TRBJ1-4	TRBV4-1	-	-	CASSQQDRTNEKLFF	TGCGCCAGCAGCCAACAGGACAGAACTAATGAAAAACTGTTTTTT
TRBJ2-3	TRBV7-7	TRBD2	-	CASSRTSGTDTQYF	TGTGCCAGCAGCCGGACTAGCGGCACAGATACGCAGTATTTT
TRBJ2-2	TRBV6-5	-	few	CASSYSMQGNTGELFF	TGTGCCAGCAGTTACTCTATGCAGGGTAACACCGGGGAGCTGTTTTTT
TRBJ1-4	TRBV6-1	TRBD1	-	CASSEALPGTGGKLFF	TGTGCCAGCAGTGAAGCGCTTCCCGGGACAGGGGGAAAACTGTTTTTT
TRBJ2-3	TRBV27	-	-	CASSLSGLGKFTDTQYF	TGTGCCAGCAGTTTATCCGGCCTAGGAAAATTCACAGATACGCAGTATTTT
TRBJ2-1	TRBV2	-	-	CASSGELDEQFF	TGTGCCAGCAGTGGAGAGTTGGATGAGCAGTTCTTC
TRBJ2-3	TRBV25-1	-	-	CASSELAMSDTQYF	TGTGCCAGCAGTGAACTCGCGATGTCAGATACGCAGTATTTT
TRBJ2-1	TRBV27	TRBD2	-	CASSSSGTSGGKDEQFF	TGTGCCAGCAGTTCCTCCGGGACTAGCGGGGGAAAGGATGAGCAGTTCTTC
TRBJ1-4	TRBV14	TRBD1	few	CASSPRGTNEKLFF	TGTGCCAGCAGCCCCAGGGGGACTAATGAAAAACTGTTTTTT
TRBJ2-7	TRBV19	TRBD2	few	CASTLPRTSGSYEQYF	TGTGCCAGTACCCTACCCCGGACTAGCGGGTCCTACGAGCAGTACTTC
TRBJ2-2	TRBV7-9	TRBD1	-	CASSAPGRQGLQGTGELFF	TGTGCCAGCAGCGCCCCGGGACGGCAGGGGCTACAGGGGACCGGGGAGCTGTTTTTT
TRBJ2-7	TRBV7-8	-	-	CASSLAGEAYEQYF	TGTGCCAGCAGCTTAGCGGGGGAGGCCTACGAGCAGTACTTC
TRBJ1-2	TRBV19	-	-	CATSWGGSPSIGGYTF	TGTGCCACCTCGTGGGGGGGCTCCCCCTCTATAGGAGGCTACACCTTC
TRBJ2-5	TRBV15	-	-	CATSRDGGSGYF	TGTGCCACCAGCAGAGATGGGGGGAGTGGGTACTTC
TRBJ1-2	TRBV19	TRBD1	-	CASSHRDSRINYGYTF	TGTGCCAGTAGTCACCGGGACAGCCGAATTAACTATGGCTACACCTTC
TRBJ2-5	TRBV7-7	TRBD2	-	CASSTRLAGGRETQYF	TGTGCCAGCAGCACCCGACTAGCGGGGGGAAGAGAGACCCAGTACTTC
TRBJ1-2	TRBV6-5	-	-	CASSSDSGLDYGYTF	TGTGCCAGCAGTTCGGATTCAGGGTTGGACTATGGCTACACCTTC
TRBJ1-1	TRBV5-1	-	few	CASSPGGANTEAFF	TGCGCCAGCAGCCCCGGGGGTGCTAACACTGAAGCTTTCTTT
TRBJ2-7	TRBV5-4	TRBD1	-	CASSLIGQGGMRQYF	TGTGCCAGCAGCTTGATAGGACAGGGGGGGATGAGGCAGTACTTC
TRBJ2-5	TRBV5-1	-	-	CASSLEEGETQYF	TGCGCCAGCAGCTTGGAAGAGGGTGAGACCCAGTACTTC
TRBJ2-2	TRBV18	-	-	CASSPGWWSGELFF	TGTGCCAGCTCACCCGGTTGGTGGTCCGGGGAGCTGTTTTTT
TRBJ1-2	TRBV29-1	TRBD1	few	CSVSTGANYGYTF	TGCAGCGTGTCGACAGGGGCGAACTATGGCTACACCTTC
TRBJ2-1	TRBV2	-	few	CASSVQGDEQFF	TGTGCCAGCAGTGTACAAGGGGATGAGCAGTTCTTC
TRBJ1-4	TRBV9	-	-	CASSVTGGTNEKLFF	TGTGCCAGCAGCGTCACGGGGGGCACTAATGAAAAACTGTTTTTT
TRBJ2-7	TRBV19	TRBD1	few	CASSIQGQGLQYF	TGTGCCAGTAGTATCCAAGGACAGGGTTTACAGTACTTC
TRBJ1-5	TRBV2	-	-	CASSESRDGQPQHF	TGTGCCAGCAGTGAATCCAGGGATGGCCAGCCCCAGCATTTT
TRBJ2-5	TRBV19	-	-	CASSIGSAKETQYF	TGTGCCAGTAGTATCGGGTCTGCTAAAGAGACCCAGTACTTC
TRBJ2-7	TRBV4-1	-	-	CASSQDGRGSSYEQYF	TGCGCCAGCAGCCAAGATGGAAGGGGATCTTCCTACGAGCAGTACTTC
TRBJ2-1	TRBV15	TRBD2	few	CATSRDSGGANEQFF	TGTGCCACCAGCAGAGACAGCGGGGGGGCCAATGAGCAGTTCTTC
TRBJ1-4	TRBV4-1	TRBD1	few	CASSLGQGSNEKLFF	TGCGCCAGCAGCCTTGGACAGGGTTCGAATGAAAAACTGTTTTTT
TRBJ1-2	TRBV5-1	-	-	CASSLGGQRNYGYTF	TGCGCCAGCAGCCTGGGAGGACAGAGAAACTATGGCTACACCTTC
TRBJ2-3	TRBV9	TRBD2	-	CASSGGLAADTQYF	TGTGCCAGCAGCGGGGGACTAGCGGCAGATACGCAGTATTTT
TRBJ2-7	TRBV27	-	-	CASSQNYEQYF	TGTGCCAGCAGTCAGAACTACGAGCAGTACTTC
TRBJ2-7	TRBV7-2	TRBD1	-	CASSSSTGTGVYEQYF	TGTGCCAGCAGCTCCTCCACCGGGACAGGGGTCTACGAGCAGTACTTC
TRBJ2-5	TRBV28	TRBD2	-	CASSLKRGVAGSQETQYF	TGTGCCAGCAGTTTAAAACGAGGGGTAGCGGGGAGCCAAGAGACCCAGTACTTC
TRBJ2-3	TRBV6-1	-	-	CASSTVTGGTDTQYF	TGTGCCAGCAGCACCGTTACGGGGGGCACAGATACGCAGTATTTT
TRBJ2-7	TRBV10-1	-	-	CASGQSRGIYEQYF	TGCGCCAGTGGACAGTCCCGAGGGATCTACGAGCAGTACTTC
TRBJ1-2	TRBV28	-	few	CASSLLGAGGYTF	TGTGCCAGCAGTTTACTGGGGGCTGGTGGCTACACCTTC
TRBJ1-1	TRBV5-4	TRBD1	few	CASSLQGNLNTEAFF	TGTGCCAGCAGCTTACAGGGGAACTTGAACACTGAAGCTTTCTTT
TRBJ2-2	TRBV5-1	TRBD1	-	CASSPSRTGTGELFF	TGCGCCAGCAGCCCCAGCCGGACAGGGACCGGGGAGCTGTTTTTT
TRBJ2-7	TRBV10-3	TRBD2	-	CATRGLGLYEQYF	TGTGCCACCCGTGGACTAGGTCTCTACGAGCAGTACTTC